The 7 T cell receptor beta chains below all came from one sample that was sequenced in a study of T cell repertoires in ileal Crohn's disease. Assay used: immunoSEQ multiplex PCR; TCRdb lists only in-frame clones, some missing. This sample has roughly 29,000 clones, with roughly 78% found just once. Sequenced sample: ileal tissue. These receptors all stem from an adult with Crohn's disease.

This clone was seen a few times. The chain recombines TRBV27 with TRBJ2-1; TRBD2 matches 9 bases. In germline, CDR1 is MNHEY, CDR2 SMNVEV (reference sequence). This CDR3 is built from 15 residues. The junction had 10 bases not matched to a gene; V was cut back by 5 bases and J by 8 bases. This CDR3 is CASSQGLAYSDEQFF. CDR3 nucleotides: TGTGCCAGCAGTCAGGGACTAGCCTATAGCGATGAGCAGTTCTTC.

J is TRBJ2-7 and V is TRBV5-1, with D possibly matching TRBD2 (6 bases). CDR3 size: 14 residues. Trimming stripped 4 bases from V and 5 bases from J, with 16 bases between. Looked up from germline, CDR1 is SGHRS and CDR2 is YFSETQ. The CDR3 DNA reads as TGCGCCAGCAGCAGAGGAGGGCCCCTCGACGAGCAGTACTTC. It encodes CASSRGGPLDEQYF.

The chain couples TRBV7-9 to TRBJ1-2, with 10 bases fitting TRBD1. CDR3 length: 15 amino acids. Germline loops: CDR1 SEHNR, CDR2 FQNEAQ (reference sequence). V was clipped by 0 bases and J by 6 bases; unmatched bases: 4. CDR3 bases: TGTGCCAGCAGCTTAGCGCTCGGACAGGGGGATGGCTACACCTTC. Translation: CASSLALGQGDGYTF.

The V call is TRBV7-3, the J call TRBJ2-1, with a weak D call TRBD2 (6 bases). Germline V gene data show CDR1 as SGHTA and CDR2 as FQGTGA. The CDR3 is made up of 13 amino acids. V was shortened by 2 bases and J by 9 bases, with 11 bases between the two germline ends. The CDR3 protein is CASSLSGRREQFF. CDR3 nucleotides: TGTGCCAGCAGCTTATCCGGGAGACGTGAGCAGTTCTTC.

This clone was detected only once. The chain recombines TRBV28 with TRBJ1-6; D gene uncertain. V was pared by 4 bases and J by 5 bases, with 9 bases between. The germline CDR1 and CDR2 sequences are MDHEN and SYDVKM. The CDR3 consists of 14 residues. The CDR3 DNA follows: TGTGCCAGCAGTTCCTGGAGGGATAATTCACCCCTCCACTTT. This sequence encodes CASSSWRDNSPLHF.

This clone has only a few counts. Other DNA sequences in the same sample also yield this CDR3. The rearrangement links TRBV6-4 to TRBJ1-2; possibly TRBD1 for D (5 bases). This CDR3 spans 16 amino acids. Trimming shortened V by 2 bases and J by 6 bases, and 19 bases separated the two germline ends. From germline, CDR1 is MRHNA and CDR2 SNTAGT. This CDR3 is CASSDTPQAGWDGYTF. For the CDR3, the DNA is TGTGCCAGCAGTGACACACCCCAGGCAGGGTGGGATGGCTACACCTTC.

This clone was found a few times. The genes are TRBV19 and TRBJ1-2, with a possible D match to TRBD1 (5 bases). The germline gives CDR1 LNHDA, CDR2 SQIVND (reference sequence). V was pared by 6 bases and J by 2 bases, with 7 bases between. The CDR3 has 12 amino acids. CDR3 sequence reads: CASRTVNYGYTF. The CDR3 DNA reads as TGTGCCAGTAGGACAGTAAACTATGGCTACACCTTC.